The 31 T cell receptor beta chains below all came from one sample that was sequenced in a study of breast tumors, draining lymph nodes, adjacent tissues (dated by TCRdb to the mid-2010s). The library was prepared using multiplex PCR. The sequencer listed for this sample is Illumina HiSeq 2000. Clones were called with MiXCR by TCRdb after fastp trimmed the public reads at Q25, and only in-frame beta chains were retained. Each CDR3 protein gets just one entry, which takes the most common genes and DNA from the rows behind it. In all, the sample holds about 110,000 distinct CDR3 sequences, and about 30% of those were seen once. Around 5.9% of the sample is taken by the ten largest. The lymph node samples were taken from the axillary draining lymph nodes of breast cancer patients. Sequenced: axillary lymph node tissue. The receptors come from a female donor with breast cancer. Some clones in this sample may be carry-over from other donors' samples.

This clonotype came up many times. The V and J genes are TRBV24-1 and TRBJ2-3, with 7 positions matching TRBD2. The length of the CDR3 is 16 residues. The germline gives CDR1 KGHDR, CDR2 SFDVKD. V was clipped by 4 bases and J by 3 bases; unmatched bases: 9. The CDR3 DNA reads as TGTGCCACCAGTGACTCGGCCGGGGGAGGGACAGATACGCAGTATTTT. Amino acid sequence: CATSDSAGGGTDTQYF.

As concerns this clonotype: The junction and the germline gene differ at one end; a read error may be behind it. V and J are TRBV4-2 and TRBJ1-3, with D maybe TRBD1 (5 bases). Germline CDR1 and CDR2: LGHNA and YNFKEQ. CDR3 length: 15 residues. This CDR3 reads CACSPPRGPGNTVYF. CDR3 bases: TGTGCCTGCAGCCCCCCAAGGGGACCTGGAAACACCGTATATTTT.

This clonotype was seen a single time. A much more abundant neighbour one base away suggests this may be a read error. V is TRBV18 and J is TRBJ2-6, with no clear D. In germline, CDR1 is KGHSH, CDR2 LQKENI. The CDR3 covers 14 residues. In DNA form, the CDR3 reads TGTGCCAGCTCACCCCGGTCTGGGACCAACGTCCTGACTTTC. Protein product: CASSPRSGTNVLTF.

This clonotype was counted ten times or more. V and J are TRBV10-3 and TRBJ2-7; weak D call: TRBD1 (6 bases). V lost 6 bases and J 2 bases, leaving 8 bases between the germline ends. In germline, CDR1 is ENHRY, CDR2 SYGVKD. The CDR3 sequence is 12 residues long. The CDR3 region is CAISPGAYEQYF. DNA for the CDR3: TGTGCCATCAGCCCAGGGGCCTACGAGCAGTACTTC.

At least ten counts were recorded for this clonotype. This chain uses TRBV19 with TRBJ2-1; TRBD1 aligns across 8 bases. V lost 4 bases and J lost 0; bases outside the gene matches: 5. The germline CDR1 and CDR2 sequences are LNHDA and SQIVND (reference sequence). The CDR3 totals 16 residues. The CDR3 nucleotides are TGTGCCAGTAGTACCATTGGACAGGGCTCCTACAATGAGCAGTTCTTC. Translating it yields CASSTIGQGSYNEQFF.

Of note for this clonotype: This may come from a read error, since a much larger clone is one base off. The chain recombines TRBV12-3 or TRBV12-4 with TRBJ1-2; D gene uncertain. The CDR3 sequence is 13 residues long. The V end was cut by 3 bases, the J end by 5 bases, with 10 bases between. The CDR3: CASSFSRRYGYTF. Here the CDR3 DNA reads TGTGCCAGCAGTTTCTCACGGAGATATGGCTACACCTTC.

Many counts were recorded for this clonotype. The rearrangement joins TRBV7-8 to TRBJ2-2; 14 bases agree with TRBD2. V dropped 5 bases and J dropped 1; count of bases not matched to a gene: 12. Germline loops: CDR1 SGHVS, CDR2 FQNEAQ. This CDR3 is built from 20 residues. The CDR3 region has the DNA TGTGCCAGCAGCCGCCACGACTTGGGACTAGCGGGAGTGAACACCGGGGAGCTGTTTTTT. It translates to CASSRHDLGLAGVNTGELFF. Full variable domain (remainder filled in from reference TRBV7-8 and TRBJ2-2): GAGVSQSPRYKVAKRGQDVALRCDPISGHVSLFWYQQALGQGPEFLTYFQNEAQLDKSGLPSDRFFAERPEGSVSTLKIQRTQQEDSAVYLCASSRHDLGLAGVNTGELFFGEGSRLTVL.

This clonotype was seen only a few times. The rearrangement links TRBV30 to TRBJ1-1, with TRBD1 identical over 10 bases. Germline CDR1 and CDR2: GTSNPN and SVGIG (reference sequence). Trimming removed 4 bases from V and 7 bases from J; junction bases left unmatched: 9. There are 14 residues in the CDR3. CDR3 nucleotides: TGTGCCTGGACCAGAGACAGGGGGCAGGGTGAAGCTTTCTTT. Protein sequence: CAWTRDRGQGEAFF. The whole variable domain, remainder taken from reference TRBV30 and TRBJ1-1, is SQTIHQWPATLVQPVGSPLSLECTVEGTSNPNLYWYRQAAGRGLQLLFYSVGIGQISSEVPQNLSASRPQDRQFILSSKKLLLSDSGFYLCAWTRDRGQGEAFFGQGTRLTVV.

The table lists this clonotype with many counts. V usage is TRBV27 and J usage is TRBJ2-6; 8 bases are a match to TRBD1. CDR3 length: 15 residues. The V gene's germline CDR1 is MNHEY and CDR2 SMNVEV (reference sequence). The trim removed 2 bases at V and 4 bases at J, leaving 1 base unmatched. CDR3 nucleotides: TGTGCCAGCAGTTTAGACAGGGGAGGGGCCAACGTCCTGACTTTC. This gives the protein CASSLDRGGANVLTF. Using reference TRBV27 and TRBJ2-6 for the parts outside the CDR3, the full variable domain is EAQVTQNPRYLITVTGKKLTVTCSQNMNHEYMSWYRQDPGLGLRQIYYSMNVEVTDKGDVPEGYKVSRKEKRNFPLILESPSPNQTSLYFCASSLDRGGANVLTFGAGSRLTVL.

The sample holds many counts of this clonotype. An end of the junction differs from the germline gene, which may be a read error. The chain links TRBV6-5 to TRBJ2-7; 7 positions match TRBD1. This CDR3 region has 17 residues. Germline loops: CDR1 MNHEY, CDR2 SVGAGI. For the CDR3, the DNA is TGTGCCAGCAGTCACTCGAGGGGGCGCAGGGGATCCTACGAGCAGTACTTC. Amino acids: CASSHSRGRRGSYEQYF.

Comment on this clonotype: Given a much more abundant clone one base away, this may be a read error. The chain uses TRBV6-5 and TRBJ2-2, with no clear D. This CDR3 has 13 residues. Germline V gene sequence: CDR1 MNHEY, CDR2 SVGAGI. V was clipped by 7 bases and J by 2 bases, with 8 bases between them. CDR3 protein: CASKHSNTGELFF. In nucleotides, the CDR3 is TGTGCCAGCAAACACAGTAACACCGGGGAGCTGTTTTTT.

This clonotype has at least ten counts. The CDR3 region has the DNA TGCGCCAGCAGCCTCGGACCCACTCATATTGCAACTAATGAAAAACTGTTTTTT. This translates into CASSLGPTHIATNEKLFF. The gene calls are TRBV4-1 and TRBJ1-4; no clear D. Trimming left V 4 bases short and J 0 bases short, with 18 bases between. Germline V CDR1 and CDR2: MGHRA, YSYEKL. The CDR3 length is 18 residues.

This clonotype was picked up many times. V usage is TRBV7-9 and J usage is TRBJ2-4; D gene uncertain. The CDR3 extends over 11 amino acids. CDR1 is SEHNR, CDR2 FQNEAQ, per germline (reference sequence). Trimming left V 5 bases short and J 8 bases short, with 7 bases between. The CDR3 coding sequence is TGTGCCAGCAGCGTCAAGGACATTCAGTACTTC. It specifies CASSVKDIQYF. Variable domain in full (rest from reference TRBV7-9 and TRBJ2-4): DTGVSQNPRHKITKRGQNVTFRCDPISEHNRLYWYRQTLGQGPEFLTYFQNEAQLEKSRLLSDRFSAERPKGSFSTLEIQRTEQGDSAMYLCASSVKDIQYFGAGTRLSVL.

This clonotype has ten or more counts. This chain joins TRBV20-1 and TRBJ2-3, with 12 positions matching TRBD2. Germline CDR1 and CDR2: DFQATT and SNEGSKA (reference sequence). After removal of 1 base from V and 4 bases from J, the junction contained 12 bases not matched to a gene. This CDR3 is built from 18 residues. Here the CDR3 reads CSARAGLAGGIGPDTQYF. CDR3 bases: TGCAGTGCTAGAGCTGGGCTAGCGGGAGGGATTGGGCCAGATACGCAGTATTTT.

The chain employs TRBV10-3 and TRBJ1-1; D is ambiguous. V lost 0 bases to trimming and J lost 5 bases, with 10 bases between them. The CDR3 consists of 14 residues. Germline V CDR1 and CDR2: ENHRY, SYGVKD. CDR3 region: CAISESGSGTEAFF. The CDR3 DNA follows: TGTGCCATCAGTGAGTCCGGGTCGGGGACTGAAGCTTTCTTT.

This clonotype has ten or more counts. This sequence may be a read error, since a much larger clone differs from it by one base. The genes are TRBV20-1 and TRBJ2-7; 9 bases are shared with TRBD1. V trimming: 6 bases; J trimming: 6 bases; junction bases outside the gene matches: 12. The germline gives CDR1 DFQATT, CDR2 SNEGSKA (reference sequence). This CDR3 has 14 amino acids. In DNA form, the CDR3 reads TGCAGTGCCGGAGGGGGGACAGGGAACTCCGAGCAGTACTTC. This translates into CSAGGGTGNSEQYF.

CDR3: CASSLAHRTSEETQYF. The DNA of the CDR3 is TGTGCCAGCAGCTTAGCGCATCGGACTAGCGAAGAGACCCAGTACTTC. V gene TRBV7-2 combines with J gene TRBJ2-5; 9 nucleotides agree with TRBD2. The CDR3 contains 16 residues. Trimming took 0 bases from V and 3 from J; bases not matched to a gene: 5. Germline loops: CDR1 SGHTA, CDR2 FQGNSA. Full variable domain (outside the CDR3, taken from reference TRBV7-2 and TRBJ2-5): GAGVSQSPSNKVTEKGKDVELRCDPISGHTALYWYRQSLGQGLEFLIYFQGNSAPDKSGLPSDRFSAERTGGSVSTLTIQRTQQEDSAVYLCASSLAHRTSEETQYFGPGTRLLVL.

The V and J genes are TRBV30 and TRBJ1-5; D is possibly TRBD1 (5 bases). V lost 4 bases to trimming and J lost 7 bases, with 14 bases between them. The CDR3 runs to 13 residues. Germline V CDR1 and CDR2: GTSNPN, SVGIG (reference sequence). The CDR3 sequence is CAWNRTPGQPQHF. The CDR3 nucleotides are TGTGCCTGGAACCGGACACCGGGGCAGCCCCAGCATTTT.

Written as DNA, the CDR3 is TGTGCCAGCAGGCTGGGACTTACAACTAATGAAAAACTGTTTTTT. It encodes CASRLGLTTNEKLFF. The V and J genes are TRBV6-1 and TRBJ1-4; D is possibly TRBD1 (5 bases). Germline assignment: CDR1 MNHNS and CDR2 SASEGT. Trimming pared 6 bases from V and 0 bases from J, leaving 11 bases between. The CDR3 totals 15 residues.

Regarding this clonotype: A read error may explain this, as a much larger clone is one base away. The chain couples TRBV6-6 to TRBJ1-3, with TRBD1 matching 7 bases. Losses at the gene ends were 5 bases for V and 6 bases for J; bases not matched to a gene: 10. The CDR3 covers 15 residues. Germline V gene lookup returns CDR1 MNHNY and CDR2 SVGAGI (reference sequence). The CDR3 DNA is TGTGCCAGCAGTCCGGCGCAGACAGGGATAAACACCATATATTTT. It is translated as CASSPAQTGINTIYF.

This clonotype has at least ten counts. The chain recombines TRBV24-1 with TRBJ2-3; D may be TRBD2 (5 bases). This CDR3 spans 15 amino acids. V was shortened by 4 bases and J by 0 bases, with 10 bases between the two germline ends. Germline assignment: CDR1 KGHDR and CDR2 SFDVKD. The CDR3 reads CATSETRVSTDTQYF. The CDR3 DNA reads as TGTGCCACCAGTGAAACGAGGGTGAGCACAGATACGCAGTATTTT.

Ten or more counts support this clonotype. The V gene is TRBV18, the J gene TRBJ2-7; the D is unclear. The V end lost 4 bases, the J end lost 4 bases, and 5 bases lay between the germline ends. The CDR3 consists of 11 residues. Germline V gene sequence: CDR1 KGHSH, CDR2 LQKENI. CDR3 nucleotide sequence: TGTGCCAGCTCACTAAAATACGAGCAGTACTTC. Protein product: CASSLKYEQYF.

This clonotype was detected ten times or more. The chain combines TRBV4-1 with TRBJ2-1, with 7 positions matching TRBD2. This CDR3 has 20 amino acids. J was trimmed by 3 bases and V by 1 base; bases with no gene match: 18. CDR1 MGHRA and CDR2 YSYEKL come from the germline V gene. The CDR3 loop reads CASSQGWTSRPFSRYNEQFF. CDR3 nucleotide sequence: TGCGCCAGCAGCCAAGGGTGGACTAGTCGTCCTTTCTCCCGCTACAATGAGCAGTTCTTC.

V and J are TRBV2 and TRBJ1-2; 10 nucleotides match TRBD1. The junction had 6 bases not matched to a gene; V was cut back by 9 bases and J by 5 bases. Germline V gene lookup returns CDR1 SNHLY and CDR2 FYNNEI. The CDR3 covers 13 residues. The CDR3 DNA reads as TGTGCCAGTATAGGACAGGGGGGATATGGCTACACCTTC. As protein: CASIGQGGYGYTF.

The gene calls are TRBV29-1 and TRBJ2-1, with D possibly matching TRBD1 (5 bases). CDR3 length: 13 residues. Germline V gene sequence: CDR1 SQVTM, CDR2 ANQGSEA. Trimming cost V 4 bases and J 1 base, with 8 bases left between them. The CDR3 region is CSVGTQSYNEQFF. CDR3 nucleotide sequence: TGCAGCGTTGGGACACAGTCCTACAATGAGCAGTTCTTC.

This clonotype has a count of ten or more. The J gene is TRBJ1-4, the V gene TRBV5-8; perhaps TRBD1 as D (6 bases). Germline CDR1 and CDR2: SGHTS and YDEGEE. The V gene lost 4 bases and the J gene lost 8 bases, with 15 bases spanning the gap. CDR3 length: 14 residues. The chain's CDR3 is CASSPQGEGEKLFF. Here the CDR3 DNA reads TGTGCCAGCAGCCCACAGGGAGAGGGCGAAAAACTGTTTTTT.

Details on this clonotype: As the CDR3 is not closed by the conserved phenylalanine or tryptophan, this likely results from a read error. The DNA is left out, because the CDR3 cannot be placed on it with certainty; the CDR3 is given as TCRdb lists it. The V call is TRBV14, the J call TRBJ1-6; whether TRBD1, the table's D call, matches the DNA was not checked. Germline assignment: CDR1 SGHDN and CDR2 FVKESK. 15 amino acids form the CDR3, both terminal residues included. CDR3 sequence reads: CASSQAGAVGSPLRV.

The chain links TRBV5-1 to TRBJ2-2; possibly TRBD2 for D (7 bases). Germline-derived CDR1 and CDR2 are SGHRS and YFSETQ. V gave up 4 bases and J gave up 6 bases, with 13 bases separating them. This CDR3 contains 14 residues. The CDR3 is CASSGGGRAGELFF. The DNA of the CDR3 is TGCGCCAGCAGCGGGGGCGGGAGAGCCGGGGAGCTGTTTTTT.

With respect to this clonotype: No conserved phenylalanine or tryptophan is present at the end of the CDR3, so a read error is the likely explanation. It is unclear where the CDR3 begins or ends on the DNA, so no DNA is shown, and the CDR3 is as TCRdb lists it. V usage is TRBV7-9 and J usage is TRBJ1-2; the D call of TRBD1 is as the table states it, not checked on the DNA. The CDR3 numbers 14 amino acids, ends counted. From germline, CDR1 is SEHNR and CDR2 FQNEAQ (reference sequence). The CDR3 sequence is CASSLPGAGRGYNL.

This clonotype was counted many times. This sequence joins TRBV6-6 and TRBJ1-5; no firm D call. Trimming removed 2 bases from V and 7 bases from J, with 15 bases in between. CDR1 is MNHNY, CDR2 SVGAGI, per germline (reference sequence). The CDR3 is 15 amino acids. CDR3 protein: CASSYNPVKGQPQHF. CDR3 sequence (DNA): TGTGCCAGCAGTTACAACCCGGTAAAAGGCCAGCCCCAGCATTTT.

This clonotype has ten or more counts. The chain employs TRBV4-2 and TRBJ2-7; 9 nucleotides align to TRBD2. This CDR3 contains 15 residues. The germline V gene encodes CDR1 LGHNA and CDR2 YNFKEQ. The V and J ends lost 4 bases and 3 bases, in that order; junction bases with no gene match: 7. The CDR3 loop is CASSLAGDAFYEQYF. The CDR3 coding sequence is TGTGCCAGCAGCCTAGCGGGAGACGCTTTCTACGAGCAGTACTTC.